The T cell receptor beta chain described here comes from a study of blood T cells in healthy people across ages. Study-wide results and caveats: Naive CD4+ cell counts and diversity both ran higher in long-lived than in aged donors.

Next came a second PCR, run for roughly 7 to 12 cycles, which used a sample-barcoded 5' primer along with a J-beta primer mix. Every single cDNA molecule received a tag from a template-switch adaptor with 12 random nucleotides. Paired-end reads containing CDR3 totaled no fewer than 2.5 million for each sample. TCRdb independently ran MiXCR on the 5' RACE reads; one entry per CDR3 protein. The table has roughly 800,000 distinct CDR3 sequences, 58% seen once. This clonotype appeared a single time. Antigen: not known. This CDR3 region has 16 residues. V dropped 6 bases and J dropped 4; count of bases not matched to a gene: 14. CDR1 and CDR2 (germline): MNHNS, SASEGT.

The V call is TRBV6-1, the J call TRBJ2-5, with 7 nucleotides matching TRBD2. Sample: blood. This clonotype was sampled from a man under 40 in good health. This chain's CDR3 is CASRVAGRAAPETQYF. CDR3 coding DNA: TGTGCCAGCAGAGTAGCGGGCAGGGCAGCTCCAGAGACCCAGTACTTC.